Listed below are T cell receptor beta chains from one sample, sequenced in a study of T cell changes during pregnancy in multiple sclerosis. Some clones are missing from TCRdb's copy, which holds only in-frame ones; the method was immunoSEQ multiplex PCR. The table shows some 60,000 clones, with roughly nine tenths occurring only once. Sample: CD4+ T cells from peripheral blood mononuclear cells, taken in the third trimester of pregnancy. Receptors originate from a female donor with multiple sclerosis, enrolled in a pregnancy study. Each CDR3 is given with its conserved first and last residue. A D gene is named only where the DNA matches it firmly. Some rows mark clone size as missing; the rest say once, few, many or name a class of expanded clone.

D,size,V,J,DNA,CDR3
NA,NA,TRBV5-5,TRBJ2-7,TGTGCCAGCCACCCCCAGAATTATCCCGAGCAGTACTTC,CASHPQNYPEQYF
TRBD1,NA,TRBV10-3,TRBJ2-1,TGTGCCATCAGCAGTGGGACAGTTAACTACAATGAGCAGTTCTTC,CAISSGTVNYNEQFF
NA,NA,TRBV7-2,TRBJ1-2,TGTGCCAGCAGCTCTAGGGACACCCGGGCCTATGGCTACACCTTC,CASSSRDTRAYGYTF
TRBD1,NA,TRBV18,TRBJ1-4,TGTGCCAGCGCGCGACAGGGTAATGAAAAACTGTTTTTT,CASARQGNEKLFF
NA,NA,TRBV5-1,TRBJ2-3,TGCGCCAGCAGCTTGGCCTTGGGGGGAGATACGCAGTATTTT,CASSLALGGDTQYF
TRBD2,NA,TRBV19,TRBJ2-7,TGTGCCAGTAGTATAGTAACTAGCGGGAGGTACTACGAGCAGTACTTC,CASSIVTSGRYYEQYF
TRBD1,NA,TRBV2,TRBJ1-1,TGTGCCAGCCGAAGACAGGGGCGGGGGAACACTGAAGCTTTCTTT,CASRRQGRGNTEAFF
NA,once,TRBV4-2,TRBJ1-1,TGTGCCAGCAGCCAAGATCGTCAGGATAACACTGAAGCTTTCTTT,CASSQDRQDNTEAFF
TRBD2,NA,TRBV7-2,TRBJ2-3,TGTGCCAGCAGCTTACTGGTGTGTAGCGGGGGGTTGACAGATACGCAGTATTTT,CASSLLVCSGGLTDTQYF
NA,NA,TRBV13,TRBJ2-3,TGTGCCAGCAGCTTCACTAGAGAGCCCACAGATACGCAGTATTTT,CASSFTREPTDTQYF
NA,NA,TRBV6-1,TRBJ1-2,TGTGCCAGCAGTGAAGCTCAGGGCATCTATGGCTACACCTTC,CASSEAQGIYGYTF
TRBD1,NA,TRBV5-1,TRBJ1-1,TGCGCCAGCAGCTTAGGACAGGACTCTACTGAAGCTTTCTTT,CASSLGQDSTEAFF
NA,NA,TRBV7-9,TRBJ2-2,TGTGCCAGCAGCCCTGGAACAGACCCCACCGGGGAGCTGTTTTTT,CASSPGTDPTGELFF
TRBD1,once,TRBV9,TRBJ1-1,TGTGCCAGCAGCGTAGTTGGGACAGGGAATGCTGAAGCTTTCTTT,CASSVVGTGNAEAFF
TRBD1,NA,TRBV4-1,TRBJ1-5,TGCGCCAGCAGCTCTGGACAGGTGGATCAGCCCCAGCATTTT,CASSSGQVDQPQHF
NA,NA,TRBV5-1,TRBJ2-2,TGCGCCAGCGGCCCCGCAGCGGCGAACACCGGGGAGCTGTTTTTT,CASGPAAANTGELFF
TRBD1,NA,TRBV5-1,TRBJ1-1,TGCGCCAGCAGCCGCCGACAGGGGATGAACACTGAAGCTTTCTTT,CASSRRQGMNTEAFF
NA,NA,TRBV5-1,TRBJ1-1,TGCGCCACCCGTAGTACGATGAACACTGAAGCTTTCTTT,CATRSTMNTEAFF
TRBD2,NA,TRBV2,TRBJ2-2,TGTGCCAGCAGCGTGGGACTAGCCAGGGGCGGGGAGCTGTTTTTT,CASSVGLARGGELFF
NA,NA,TRBV9,TRBJ2-5,TGTGCCAGCAGCTCCCACAAGGGGGTCGAGACCCAGTACTTC,CASSSHKGVETQYF
TRBD2,NA,TRBV12-5,TRBJ2-1,TGTGCTAGTGGGATACTAGCGGGGGGATCGTACAATGAGCAGTTCTTC,CASGILAGGSYNEQFF
TRBD1,NA,TRBV12-5,TRBJ1-4,TGTGCTAGTGGGGAGGGACAGGGTTCTGAAAAACTGTTTTTT,CASGEGQGSEKLFF
NA,once,TRBV5-1,TRBJ2-7,TGCGCCAGCAGCTTGGGGGCGGACATCGACGAGCAGTACTTC,CASSLGADIDEQYF
NA,NA,TRBV7-2,TRBJ2-2,TGTGCCAGCAGCTTGAGTGTATCCACCGGGGAGCTGTTTTTT,CASSLSVSTGELFF
NA,NA,TRBV5-1,TRBJ2-5,TGCGCCAGCAGGTTATCAGAGGAAGAGACCCAGTACTTC,CASRLSEEETQYF
TRBD2,NA,TRBV7-8,TRBJ2-5,TGTGCCAGCAGCTCTACTAGCGGGCAAGAGACCCAGTACTTC,CASSSTSGQETQYF
NA,NA,TRBV10-2,TRBJ2-5,TGCGCCAGCAGTTTAGGACCGGGGGAGACCCAGTACTTC,CASSLGPGETQYF
NA,NA,TRBV5-1,TRBJ1-1,TGCGCCAGCAAAGGGGCCAGGGAGGACACTGAAGCTTTCTTT,CASKGAREDTEAFF
NA,NA,TRBV7-8,TRBJ1-4,TGTGCCAGCAGCCGAGGACAGAATAATGAAAAACTGTTTTTT,CASSRGQNNEKLFF
TRBD2,NA,TRBV7-6,TRBJ2-1,TGTGCCAGCAGCTTCGGTAATAGCGGGATGGGTGAGCAGTTCTTC,CASSFGNSGMGEQFF
NA,NA,TRBV27,TRBJ1-5,TGTGCCAGCAGTTCATCCCAGGGTGGCAATCAGCCCCAGCATTTT,CASSSSQGGNQPQHF
TRBD2,NA,TRBV29-1,TRBJ2-3,TGCAGCGTTGCTGATAGCGGGAGGAAAGATACGCAGTATTTT,CSVADSGRKDTQYF
TRBD2,NA,TRBV30,TRBJ2-5,TGTGCCTGGAGTGTACGAGCGGGAACGGAGACCCAGTACTTC,CAWSVRAGTETQYF
NA,NA,TRBV18,TRBJ1-6,TGTGCCAGCTCACTCCGCCGACAGCCTAATTCACCCCTCCACTTT,CASSLRRQPNSPLHF
NA,NA,TRBV5-1,TRBJ2-2,TGCGCCAGCAGCTTTTCGGGGAACACCGGGGAGCTGTTTTTT,CASSFSGNTGELFF
TRBD2,NA,TRBV5-6,TRBJ2-7,TGTGCCAGCGACTTAGCGGGAGGACCCTACGAGCAGTACTTC,CASDLAGGPYEQYF
NA,NA,TRBV18,TRBJ2-1,TGTGCCAGCTCACCTCCGAGCAGGGCGGATGAGCAGTTCTTC,CASSPPSRADEQFF
NA,NA,TRBV30,TRBJ2-3,TGTGCCTGGAGTTTGGGGGGGCAGGGTAGCACAGATACGCAGTATTTT,CAWSLGGQGSTDTQYF
NA,NA,TRBV7-9,TRBJ1-5,TGTGCCAGCAGCTTAGACTACACGACCAATCAGCCCCAGCATTTT,CASSLDYTTNQPQHF
TRBD1,NA,TRBV2,TRBJ2-7,TGTGCCAGCATTAGCGTCCCAGGGGGTTCCTACGAGCAGTACTTC,CASISVPGGSYEQYF